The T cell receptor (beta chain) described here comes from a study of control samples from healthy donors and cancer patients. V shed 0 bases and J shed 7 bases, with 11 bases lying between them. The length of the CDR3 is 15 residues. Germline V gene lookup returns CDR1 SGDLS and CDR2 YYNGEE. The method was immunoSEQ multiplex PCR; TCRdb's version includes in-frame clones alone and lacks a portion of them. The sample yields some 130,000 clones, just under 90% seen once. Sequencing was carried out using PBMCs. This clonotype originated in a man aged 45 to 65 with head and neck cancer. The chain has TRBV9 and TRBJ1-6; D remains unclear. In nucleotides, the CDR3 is TGTGCCAGCAGCGTAGACGAAGGGAGGAATTCACCCCTCCACTTT. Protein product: CASSVDEGRNSPLHF.